Each of the 21 T cell receptor beta chains below was sequenced from the same sample in a study of graft-versus-host responses after intestinal transplantation. TCRdb keeps only in-frame clones here, not all; method: immunoSEQ multiplex PCR. Here the sample spans 98,000 or so clones, roughly 83% being singletons. The sequencing here drew on PBMCs, taken 255 days after intestinal transplant. The receptors derive from a human patient who received an intestinal transplant, so some T cells may come from the graft donor.

The rearrangement links TRBV28 to TRBJ1-3; D is possibly TRBD1 (5 bases). Germline V gives CDR1 MDHEN, CDR2 SYDVKM. The germline V and J ends were trimmed by 1 base and 2 bases, with 9 bases remaining between them. CDR3 length: 15 residues. CDR3 protein: CASSLSAGTGNTIYF. CDR3 bases: TGTGCCAGCAGTTTATCGGCAGGGACTGGAAACACCATATATTTT.

CDR3 amino acids: CAITVGGMGEAFF. In nucleotides, the CDR3 is TGTGCCATCACAGTAGGGGGGATGGGTGAAGCTTTCTTT. V usage is TRBV10-3 and J usage is TRBJ1-1, with D possibly matching TRBD1 (6 bases). Trimming took off 7 bases at V and 7 bases at J, with 16 bases between the two ends. Germline values: CDR1 ENHRY, CDR2 SYGVKD. The CDR3 is 13 amino acids.

The chain employs TRBV13 and TRBJ2-7, with D unclear. Trimming cost V 4 bases and J 3 bases, with 10 bases left between them. Germline V gene lookup returns CDR1 PRHDT and CDR2 FYEKMQ (reference sequence). CDR3 length: 13 residues. CDR3 in DNA: TGTGCCAGCAGCTCCCCAGGCGACTACGAGCAGTACTTC. It translates to CASSSPGDYEQYF.

The rearrangement joins TRBV7-9 to TRBJ1-6; D call uncertain. The CDR3 is 15 amino acids. The ends were cut back, 4 bases at V and 8 bases at J, with 15 bases in the middle. The V gene's germline CDR1 is SEHNR and CDR2 FQNEAQ (reference sequence). The CDR3 loop reads CASSSRATFDSPLHF. The CDR3 DNA follows: TGTGCCAGCAGCTCACGTGCAACTTTTGATTCACCCCTCCACTTT.

This chain connects TRBV27 to TRBJ1-1; D is possibly TRBD1 (5 bases). V was trimmed by 6 bases and J by 11 bases, leaving 16 bases between them. The length of the CDR3 is 12 residues. Germline assignment: CDR1 MNHEY and CDR2 SMNVEV (reference sequence). The CDR3 DNA sequence: TGTGCCAGCAGGGACATATATACCCGGGCTTTCTTT. This codes for CASRDIYTRAFF.

J is TRBJ1-2 and V is TRBV29-1; a possible D gene is TRBD1 (5 bases). This CDR3 has 13 amino acids. V was trimmed by 1 base and J by 10 bases, leaving 16 bases between them. Germline CDR1 SQVTM, CDR2 ANQGSEA. As DNA, the CDR3 is TGCAGCGTTGAAGTCGGGGCCGGTAGAGTCTACACCTTC. Amino acid sequence: CSVEVGAGRVYTF.

The V and J genes are TRBV5-3 and TRBJ1-1; tentative D call: TRBD1 (6 bases). TRBV5-3 is an open reading frame whose function is uncertain. Trimming removed 0 bases at V and 6 bases at J, with 21 bases between. This CDR3 is built from 17 residues. The CDR3 DNA follows: TGTGCCAGAAGCTTGGGGGGGCGCCGGTTTTTATTGGCTGAAGCTTTCTTT. The encoded protein is CARSLGGRRFLLAEAFF.

The J gene is TRBJ2-7, the V gene TRBV13, with D uncertain. V lost 4 bases, J lost 7 bases, and 11 bases lay in between. The CDR3 length is 12 residues. Germline V gives CDR1 PRHDT, CDR2 FYEKMQ (reference sequence). The CDR3 DNA reads TGTGCCAGCAGCTCAAATGTGGGGGAGCAGTACTTC. Its translation is CASSSNVGEQYF.

The V and J genes are TRBV2 and TRBJ2-1, with TRBD2 identical over 9 bases. V shed 4 bases, J shed 13 bases, and the junction held 11 bases outside the gene matches. This CDR3 has 14 amino acids. Germline V gene lookup returns CDR1 SNHLY and CDR2 FYNNEI. The CDR3 protein is CASSAMGSGGPQFF. As DNA, the CDR3 is TGTGCCAGCAGTGCAATGGGCAGCGGGGGGCCTCAGTTCTTC.

This chain joins TRBV5-1 and TRBJ1-4; 9 positions match TRBD1. Germline V gene sequence: CDR1 SGHRS, CDR2 YFSETQ. This CDR3 comprises 15 residues. The J segment lost 2 bases and the V segment lost 2 bases, leaving 1 base of the junction unmatched. The CDR3 sequence: CASSLQGATNEKLFF. The CDR3 bases are TGCGCCAGCAGCTTACAGGGGGCGACTAATGAAAAACTGTTTTTT.

This clone was observed once. The gene calls are TRBV6-1 and TRBJ1-5, with D tentatively TRBD1 (6 bases). Germline CDR1 and CDR2: MNHNS and SASEGT. The V end lost 11 bases, the J end lost 2 bases, and 16 bases lay between the germline ends. This CDR3 has 14 amino acids. The CDR3 spells CAGSQGDGNQPQHF. The DNA of the CDR3 is TGTGCCGGATCACAGGGCGACGGCAATCAGCCCCAGCATTTT.

V is TRBV9 and J is TRBJ1-2, with D hard to call. CDR1 and CDR2 from the germline V gene are SGDLS and YYNGEE. The CDR3 sequence is 13 residues long. V was shortened by 0 bases and J by 4 bases, with 7 bases between the two germline ends. The CDR3 here is CASSVEGSYGYTF. As DNA, the CDR3 is TGTGCCAGCAGCGTAGAGGGCAGCTATGGCTACACCTTC.

The chain is built from TRBV6-6 and TRBJ2-7; 10 bases map to TRBD1. The CDR3 is made up of 16 amino acids. With V trimmed by 2 bases and J by 3 bases, 7 bases remained unmatched. Germline CDR1 is MNHNY and CDR2 is SVGAGI (reference sequence). The CDR3 here is CASSYIAGQGIYEQYF. The CDR3 DNA is TGTGCCAGCAGTTACATTGCGGGACAGGGGATCTACGAGCAGTACTTC.

V is TRBV7-2 and J is TRBJ1-6; the D is unclear. The CDR3 is made up of 16 amino acids. V was shortened by 6 bases and J by 2 bases, with 14 bases between the two germline ends. Germline V gene sequence: CDR1 SGHTA, CDR2 FQGNSA. In DNA form, the CDR3 reads TGTGCCAGCAGGTCAGGCCGGAGCCCCTATAATTCACCCCTCCACTTT. Encoded protein: CASRSGRSPYNSPLHF.

There are a few counts of this clone. J is TRBJ1-1 and V is TRBV7-3, with D uncertain. This CDR3 contains 13 residues. Germline V gene lookup returns CDR1 SGHTA and CDR2 FQGTGA. V gave up 5 bases and J gave up 4 bases, with 11 bases separating them. The CDR3 region is CASSPAGITEAFF. The DNA for the CDR3 is TGTGCCAGCAGCCCCGCCGGGATCACTGAAGCTTTCTTT.

The chain links TRBV19 to TRBJ2-7; the match to TRBD1 covers 8 bases. The CDR3 spans 14 residues. The ends lost 5 bases at V and 5 bases at J; junction bases unmatched: 8. Looked up from germline, CDR1 is LNHDA and CDR2 is SQIVND (reference sequence). This CDR3 is CASSHGQGWHEQYF. CDR3 DNA: TGTGCCAGTAGTCATGGACAGGGATGGCACGAGCAGTACTTC.

About this clone itself: An end of the junction does not agree with germline; a read error may underlie this. The rearrangement uses TRBV4-1 and TRBJ2-5; D might be TRBD2 (5 bases). This CDR3 region has 15 residues. Per germline, CDR1 MGHRA and CDR2 YSYEKL. CDR3 residues: CASSQHRRDQETQYF. In DNA, the CDR3 is TGTGCCAGCAGCCAACACCGGCGGGACCAAGAGACCCAGTACTTC.

This clone is medium-sized by share. The rearrangement uses TRBV10-1 and TRBJ2-3; 8 bases line up with TRBD1. Germline lookup yields CDR1 WNHNN and CDR2 SYGVQD (reference sequence). V shed 2 bases, J shed 1 base, and the junction held 2 bases outside the gene matches. The CDR3 is made up of 15 amino acids. CDR3 DNA sequence: TGCGCCAGCAGTGAGGGACAGGGAGGCACAGATACGCAGTATTTT. This gives the protein CASSEGQGGTDTQYF.

V and J are TRBV4-1 and TRBJ1-2; possibly TRBD1 for D (5 bases). V gave up 4 bases and J gave up 8 bases, with 14 bases separating them. The CDR3 contains 13 residues. The V gene's germline CDR1 is MGHRA and CDR2 YSYEKL. The CDR3 nucleotides are TGCGCCAGCAGCCCGCGGGGGAGGGGCGGCTACACCTTC. Protein sequence: CASSPRGRGGYTF.

The chain has TRBV7-6 and TRBJ1-2; D call uncertain. Germline CDR1 is SGHVS and CDR2 is FNYEAQ. The V end was cut by 5 bases, the J end by 2 bases, with 12 bases between. The length of the CDR3 is 14 residues. CDR3 DNA: TGTGCCAGCAGCCCCACGGAGGCCAACTATGGCTACACCTTC. Its translation is CASSPTEANYGYTF.

The CDR3 coding sequence is TGTGCCAGCAGAGAACAGGGAGGGCACAACAATGAGCAGTTCTTC. Its protein product is CASREQGGHNNEQFF. The rearrangement links TRBV6-5 to TRBJ2-1, with D tentatively TRBD2 (7 bases). V lost 6 bases and J lost 5, with 17 bases in between. Germline CDR1 MNHEY, CDR2 SVGAGI. CDR3 size: 15 residues.